Sequencing of this T cell receptor (beta chain) was carried out in a study of T cells after yellow fever vaccination. About the study: Libraries from low-cell-number fractions were prepared with the SMART-Seq v4 Ultra Low Input RNA kit.

TCRdb processed the 5' RACE reads anew with MiXCR; each CDR3 protein has one entry. The sample lists 500,000 to 650,000 distinct CDR3 sequences; 12% were seen once. Study results and limitations: Abundant bulk-derived clonotypes could contaminate FACS-sorted repertoires. Some clonotypes, a small share, were shared between CD4 and CD8 compartments. It was the secondary response that reached its peak faster, day 5 versus 15, but it was weaker.

Remarks on this clonotype: No antigen is known for it.

This CDR3 spans 13 amino acids. In germline, CDR1 is MGHDK, CDR2 SYGVNS. V shed 6 bases and J shed 4 bases, with 12 bases lying between them. The input for sequencing was PBMCs, taken on the day of the yellow fever booster vaccination. The rearrangement uses TRBV25-1 and TRBJ2-5, with no clear D. This TCR came from a young man who received the YFV17D yellow fever vaccine. The CDR3 loop reads CASRLGSRETQYF. The CDR3 DNA reads TGTGCCAGCAGGCTGGGGTCGCGAGAGACCCAGTACTTC. Combining the CDR3 with reference TRBV25-1 and TRBJ2-5 gives the whole variable domain EADIYQTPRYLVIGTGKKITLECSQTMGHDKMYWYQQDPGMELHLIHYSYGVNSTEKGDLSSESTVSRIRTEHFPLTLESARPSHTSQYLCASRLGSRETQYFGPGTRLLVL.